This T cell receptor beta chain was sequenced in a study of cytomegalovirus exposure and HLA in healthy donors (dated by TCRdb to the late 2010s). About the full investigation: An earlier analysis of approximately 640 of the donors reported approximately 300 Gb of sequence data and around 110 million unique TCR beta sequences from some 180 million T cells. An early release that covered roughly 600 HLA-typed donors contained approximately 290 gigabases of sequencing data and tens of millions of unique TCR sequences. Among the roughly 410 genotyped donors, roughly 80% belonged to the genetic ancestry cluster associated with self-reported Caucasian donors. The study aimed to test whether signatures of past pathogen exposure could be identified by cataloging public T cell receptors. The T cell repertoires of some 700 subjects were profiled by immunosequencing and related to cytomegalovirus serostatus. Along with the roughly 610-subject first cohort, a separate validation cohort of around 110 different subjects was used. High-throughput TCR immunosequencing, statistical association of individual TCRs with disease status, and machine learning were combined to predict cytomegalovirus infection status. To study patterns of TCR occurrence, a later analysis re-analyzed previously published TCR beta repertoires from several hundred donors and added high-resolution HLA genotyping. The later analysis used no new phenotypic data to find candidate immune exposures, relying instead on TCR beta sequences and their occurrence across donors. In an earlier analysis of 550 to 700 of the donors, high-throughput TCR beta sequencing was used to judge whether each TCR beta V gene segment behaved as functional or pseudogenic. Donor age, sex, ethnicity and CMV serostatus were compiled together with the repertoire data. A later genetic analysis used genome-wide SNP genotypes for about 60% of the 666 donors, treating that subset as a discovery cohort. Every discovery cohort repertoire had been produced on one sequencing platform. HLA typing covered class I and class II loci at four-digit resolution. Typing coverage varied by locus: roughly 629-640 donors for A, B, C, DRB1 and DQB1; some 520 for DQA1; approximately 610 for DPA1; 450 to 480 for DPB1. Several DR-DQ haplotypes were handled as single units for association and clustering because linkage in the cohort was strong. On average, roughly 240,000 unique TCR beta nucleotide sequences were sequenced per donor among about 400 genotyped donors of the cohort, with approximately 18% of those sequences being non-productive.

The cohort comprised some 680 healthy bone marrow donors. All cohort members were sampled while nominally healthy, although unrecorded immune exposures were likely present. The donor tested CMV seronegative and was one of the 352 seronegative cohort members. A peripheral blood sample was provided by each donor, and peripheral blood mononuclear cells were used for TCR beta sequencing. The Qiagen DNeasy Blood Extraction Kit was used to extract genomic DNA from the blood cell samples. Broader findings and caveats from the paper: A later analysis associated some 17,000 TCR beta sequences with specific HLA alleles at a false discovery rate of 0.05. Linkage disequilibrium might explain the correlated functional status among segregating V segments, but an unknown experimental factor could not be ruled out. For the cohort, immune exposure information was limited to CMV serostatus. Because the 87-base-pair reads could not distinguish some IMGT-functional V segments, including TRBV6-2 and TRBV6-3, those segments were excluded. A few of the identified cytomegalovirus-associated TCR beta chains were confirmed in vitro to be specific for cytomegalovirus antigens. Strong co-occurrence of HLA alleles, especially DR and DQ, made assigning TCR associations to individual alleles difficult. According to the authors, the approach could potentially be generalized to other disease states and immunological phenotypes. In a later genetic analysis, fewer N-insertions in productive TCRs were reported among donors in an Asian-associated ancestry cluster than the roughly 700-donor mean. An association between a missense DCLRE1C variant and V-gene and J-gene trimming of TCR beta chains was found in a later genetic analysis and replicated in an independent cohort. Because counts were too low, some 17 rarely observed V segments, including chromosome 9 orphons, were excluded from the earlier analysis of fewer than 650 of the donors. Sequencing depth was assumed to be roughly uniform across donors in the presence/absence analyses, though that assumption may not hold. A further reported finding was that TCR beta sequences accurately predicted the HLA-A and HLA-B alleles for most subjects in the first cohort. Several of the top co-occurrence clusters appeared to be linked to parvovirus B19, influenza, CMV and Epstein-Barr virus, according to a later analysis. In a later analysis, the rate of TCR association differed among HLA loci, with DRB1 alleles having the most associated TCRs and HLA-C alleles having the fewest. A later analysis found that HLA-associated TCR beta chains were more clonally expanded and had lower generation probabilities than equally common non-associated chains. In both the original and validation cohorts, the classifier was reported to diagnose cytomegalovirus status with high specificity and sensitivity. In this cohort, only TCR beta chains were sequenced, and detectable features were limited by the absence of alpha or paired-chain data. Broadly in line with IMGT annotations, most TCR beta V segments showed up in productive rearrangements about 87% or about 30% of the time in an earlier analysis of several hundred of the donors. HLA typing was unavailable for some donors at each locus, so association tests used only the typed subset. In a later analysis, most CMV-associated TCR beta chains were found to appear HLA-restricted, with HLA associations seemingly driven largely by CMV exposure. The sequencing pipeline was judged likely to have produced a cluster of highly shared sequence variants as a technical artifact. A total of 150 to 200 TCR beta chains were listed by the study as associated with cytomegalovirus. Across donors, most TCR sequences were observed very rarely, whereas some public TCRs were present in many individuals.

Inclusive of the bounding cysteine and phenylalanine, the CDR3 is 13 residues long. Only the CDR3 region is kept as DNA, spanning 39 bases read in frame from base 1. Per the germline V gene (reference sequence), WNHNN is the CDR1 and SYGVQD is the CDR2. Between the V and J ends, shortened by 7 bases and 7 bases respectively, the junction contains 14 bases. To note about this clone: Its antigen remains undetermined. Per-base quality was not reported, and no clone a single base away is much larger than it.

To prepare the library, the immunoSEQ multiplex PCR assay was applied. A mixture of 60 forward primers for TCR Vbeta segments and 13 reverse primers for TCR Jbeta segments was used in the multiplex PCR. Amplification of the CDR3 region of rearranged TCR beta genes was performed with a multiplex PCR assay on genomic DNA. On the Illumina HiSeq System, the amplified TCR beta libraries were sequenced as 87-base-pair reads. In the paper's pipeline: A later analysis tallied around 82 million unique TCR beta chains across the 660 or so repertoires, and around 10 million of those chains were shared by two or more donors. A nearest-neighbor algorithm error-corrected the raw reads and collapsed the reads into unique sequences, merging closely related sequences to remove PCR and sequencing errors. V, D and J gene segments were assigned by aligning CDR3 sequences to IMGT reference sequences. For a sequence to be retained, a match of at least six nucleotides was required to both a V gene segment and a J gene segment. A rearrangement counted as productive if the CDR3 had no stop codons and remained in frame with V and J, and every other rearrangement counted as non-productive. CDR3 was defined according to IMGT convention as the region running from the second conserved V-encoded cysteine to the conserved J-encoded phenylalanine. In an earlier analysis of around 600 of the donors, sequences lacking an unambiguous match to a single V gene segment were excluded. An earlier analysis of approximately 590 of the donors classified V segments as functional when productive rearrangements were above 56.7% and as segregating when the standard deviation between donors was above 5%. A statistical classification framework was built to diagnose cytomegalovirus status from the catalog of TCR beta chain sequences. V and J gene assignment, in a later analysis, came from comparing TCR nucleotide sequences with IMGT/GENE-DB human TR gene sequences. A later analysis assigned CDR3 sequences and most-parsimonious VDJ recombination scenarios with the TCRdist pipeline. In a later analysis, each TCR beta chain was defined by its CDR3 amino acid sequence together with its V-gene family, and reads lacking a unique V-gene family were excluded. To address suspected cross-contamination and a sequencing artifact, a later analysis removed approximately 590 highly shared, low-generation-probability nucleotide sequences. A later analysis calculated a clonal expansion index for each public chain from normalized within-repertoire ranks of inferred template counts. A later analysis computed generation probabilities with a VDJ recombination model fitted to out-of-frame rearrangements, and checked the results against IGoR. In a later analysis, hypergeometric tests were used to score TCR-TCR, TCR-HLA and TCR-CMV co-occurrence, with a repertoire-size bias correction applied to TCR pairs. To estimate false discovery rates, a later analysis permuted the HLA or CMV assignments 20 times. In a later analysis, co-occurring TCRs were grouped using DBSCAN, and TCRdist sequence similarity was added for clustering within HLA-allele-positive subsets. Co-occurrence clustering excluded repertoires with fewer than 30,000 or more than 120,000 public chains, plus five with anomalous nucleotide sharing. What TCRdb holds here is the immuneACCESS table cut down to in-frame rearrangements. Part of the clones is not present; checked against another copy, under half of the missing clones reflect an unresolved V gene, and the others are unexplained. That table gives V, J and clone size, and the DNA gave D and trimming. Across this sample there are around 200,000 clones, with roughly 80% seen only once. Around 4% of the sample is taken by the ten largest.

The TCR originated in a middle-aged man in good health and CMV-seronegative. The sample taken for sequencing was PBMCs. The chain uses TRBV10-1 and TRBJ1-5; no D gene call is confident. The CDR3 region: CASTIRRVQPQHF. Here is the DNA: TGCGCCAGCACCATTCGGAGGGTACAGCCCCAGCATTTT.